Described below is a single TCR beta chain sequence and its context. The time point denotes: sample taken at primary tumor resection. TCRs were sequenced from unsorted whole RNA of tumor, nontumor lung or PBMC. Every TCR cDNA molecule carried a tag that served as a unique molecular identifier. MiXCR was run by TCRdb on the 5' RACE reads, yielding one entry per CDR3 protein. The sample has approximately 38,000 distinct CDR3 sequences; roughly 5.2% are singletons. These data belong to a study of spatial heterogeneity in lung cancer. Study-wide background: Among detected sequences, beta-chain ones consistently exceeded alpha-chain ones in number.

The CDR3 extends over 17 amino acids. Germline V lookup: CDR1 SNHLY, CDR2 FYNNEI. V shed 4 bases, J shed 2 bases, and the junction held 9 bases outside the gene matches. Material: PBMCs, obtained at surgery. The chain has TRBV2 and TRBJ2-4; TRBD1 matches at 9 bases. The receptor was derived from a male donor with early-stage non-small cell lung cancer. CDR3 loop: CASSVDLTGGSKNIQYF. CDR3 nucleotide sequence: TGTGCCAGCAGTGTGGACCTGACAGGGGGTTCCAAAAACATTCAGTACTTC.